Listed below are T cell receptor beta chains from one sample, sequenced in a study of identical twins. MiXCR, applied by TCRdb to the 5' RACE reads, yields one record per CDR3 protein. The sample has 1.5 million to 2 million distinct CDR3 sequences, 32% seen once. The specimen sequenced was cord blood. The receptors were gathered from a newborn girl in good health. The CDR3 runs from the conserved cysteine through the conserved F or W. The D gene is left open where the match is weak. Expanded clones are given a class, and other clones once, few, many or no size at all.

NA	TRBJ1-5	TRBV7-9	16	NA	CASSLPDSGRDQPQHF	TGTGCCAGCAGCTTGCCAGACAGTGGCAGGGATCAGCCCCAGCATTTT
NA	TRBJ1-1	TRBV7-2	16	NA	CASSLEGGRMNTEAFF	TGTGCCAGCAGCTTAGAAGGTGGGCGGATGAACACTGAAGCTTTCTTT
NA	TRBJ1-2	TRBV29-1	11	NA	CSVAKGPGYTF	TGCAGCGTTGCTAAGGGGCCGGGCTACACCTTC
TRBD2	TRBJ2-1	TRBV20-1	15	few	CSARDLAGGDNEQFF	TGCAGTGCTAGAGACCTAGCGGGGGGGGACAATGAGCAGTTCTTC
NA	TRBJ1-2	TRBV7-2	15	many	CASSLVRGANYGYTF	TGTGCCAGCAGCTTAGTACGGGGCGCTAACTATGGCTACACCTTC
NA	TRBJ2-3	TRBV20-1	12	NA	CSAPSNRDTQYF	TGCAGTGCTCCCAGCAATAGGGATACGCAGTATTTT
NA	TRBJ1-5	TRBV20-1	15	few	CSAREGIRSNQPQHF	TGCAGTGCCCGAGAGGGTATTAGGAGCAATCAGCCCCAGCATTTT
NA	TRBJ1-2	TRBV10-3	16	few	CAISESSIMIPYGYTF	TGTGCCATCAGTGAGTCTTCTATCATGATTCCCTATGGCTACACCTTC
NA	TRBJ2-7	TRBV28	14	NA	CASSFLDKSYEQYF	TGTGCCAGCAGTTTCTTGGACAAATCCTACGAGCAGTACTTC
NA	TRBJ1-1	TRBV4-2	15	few	CASSRWARENTEAFF	TGTGCCAGCAGCCGCTGGGCCCGGGAGAACACTGAAGCTTTCTTT
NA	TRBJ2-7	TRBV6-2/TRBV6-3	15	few	CASSYGGRDSYEQYF	TGTGCCAGCAGTTACGGGGGGCGCGACAGCTACGAGCAGTACTTC
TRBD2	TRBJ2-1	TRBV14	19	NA	CASSRLQPTSGGRYNEQFF	TGTGCCAGCAGCCGCCTGCAGCCTACTAGCGGGGGCCGCTACAATGAGCAGTTCTTC
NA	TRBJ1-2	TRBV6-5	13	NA	CASSEGRPYGYTF	TGTGCCAGCAGCGAGGGAAGACCGTATGGCTACACCTTC
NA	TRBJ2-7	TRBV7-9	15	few	CASSLALGHSYEQYF	TGTGCCAGCAGCTTAGCGCTGGGACACTCCTACGAGCAGTACTTC
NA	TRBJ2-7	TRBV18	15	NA	CASSPMDWFSYEQYF	TGTGCCAGCTCACCAATGGACTGGTTCTCCTACGAGCAGTACTTC
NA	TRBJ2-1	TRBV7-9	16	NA	CASSLEGSLSYNEQFF	TGTGCCAGCAGCTTAGAGGGCAGCCTTTCCTACAATGAGCAGTTCTTC
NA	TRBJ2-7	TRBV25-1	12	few	CASSDWRTAQYF	TGTGCCAGCAGTGATTGGCGGACAGCCCAGTACTTC
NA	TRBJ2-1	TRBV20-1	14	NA	CSASRGPKYNEQFF	TGCAGTGCTAGTCGGGGGCCTAAATACAATGAGCAGTTCTTC
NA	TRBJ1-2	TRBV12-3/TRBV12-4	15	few	CASSFRHGANYGYTF	TGTGCCAGCAGTTTTCGGCACGGGGCGAACTATGGCTACACCTTC
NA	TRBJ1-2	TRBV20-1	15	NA	CSARGGESGNYGYTF	TGCAGTGCTAGAGGGGGGGAATCGGGTAACTATGGCTACACCTTC
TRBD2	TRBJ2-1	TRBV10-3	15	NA	CAISARGEAYNEQFF	TGTGCCATCAGTGCACGGGGGGAAGCCTACAATGAGCAGTTCTTC
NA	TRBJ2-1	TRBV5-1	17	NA	CASSLATDLSSYNEQFF	TGCGCCAGCAGCTTGGCGACAGATCTAAGCTCCTACAATGAGCAGTTCTTC